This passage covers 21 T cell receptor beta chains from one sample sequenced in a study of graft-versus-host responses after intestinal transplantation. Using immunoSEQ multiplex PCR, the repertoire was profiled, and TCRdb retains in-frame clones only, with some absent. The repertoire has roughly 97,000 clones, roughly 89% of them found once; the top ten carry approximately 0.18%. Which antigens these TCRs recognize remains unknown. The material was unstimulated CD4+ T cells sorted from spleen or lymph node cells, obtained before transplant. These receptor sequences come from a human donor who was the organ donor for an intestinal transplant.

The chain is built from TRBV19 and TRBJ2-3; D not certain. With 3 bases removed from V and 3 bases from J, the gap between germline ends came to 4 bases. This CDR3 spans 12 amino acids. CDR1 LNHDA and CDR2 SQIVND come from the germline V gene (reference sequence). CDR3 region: CASSILTDTQYF. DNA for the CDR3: TGTGCCAGTAGTATTTTAACAGATACGCAGTATTTT.

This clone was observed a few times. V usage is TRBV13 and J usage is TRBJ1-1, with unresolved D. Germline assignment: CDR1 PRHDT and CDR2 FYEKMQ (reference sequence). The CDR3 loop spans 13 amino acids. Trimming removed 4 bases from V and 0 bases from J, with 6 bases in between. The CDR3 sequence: CASSSSLNTEAFF. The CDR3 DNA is TGTGCCAGCAGCTCGTCCCTGAACACTGAAGCTTTCTTT.

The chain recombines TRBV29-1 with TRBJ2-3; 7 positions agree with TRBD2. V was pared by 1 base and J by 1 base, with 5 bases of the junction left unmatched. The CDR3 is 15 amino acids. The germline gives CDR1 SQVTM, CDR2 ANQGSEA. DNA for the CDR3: TGCAGCGTTGAAGGATTCGGACTAGGCACAGATACGCAGTATTTT. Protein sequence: CSVEGFGLGTDTQYF.

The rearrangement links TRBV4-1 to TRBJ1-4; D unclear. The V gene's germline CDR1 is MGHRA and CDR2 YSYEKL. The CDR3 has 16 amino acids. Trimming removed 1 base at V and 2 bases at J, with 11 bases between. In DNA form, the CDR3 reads TGCGCCAGCAGCCAAGGGACTTGGACGACTAATGAAAAACTGTTTTTT. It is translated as CASSQGTWTTNEKLFF.

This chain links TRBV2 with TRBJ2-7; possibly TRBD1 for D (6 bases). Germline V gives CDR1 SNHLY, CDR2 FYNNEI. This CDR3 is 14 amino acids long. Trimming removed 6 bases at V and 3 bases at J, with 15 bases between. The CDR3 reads CASSGDLRGYEQYF. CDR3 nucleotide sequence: TGTGCCAGCAGCGGGGACCTCAGGGGCTACGAGCAGTACTTC.

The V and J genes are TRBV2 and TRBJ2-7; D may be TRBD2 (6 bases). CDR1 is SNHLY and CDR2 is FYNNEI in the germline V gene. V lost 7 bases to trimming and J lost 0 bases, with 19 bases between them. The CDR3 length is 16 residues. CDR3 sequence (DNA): TGTGCCAGCAAAGGATATAGGGACTCAAGCTCCTACGAGCAGTACTTC. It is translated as CASKGYRDSSSYEQYF. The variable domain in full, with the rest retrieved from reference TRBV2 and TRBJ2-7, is EPEVTQTPSHQVTQMGQEVILRCVPISNHLYFYWYRQILGQKVEFLVSFYNNEISEKSEIFDDQFSVERPDGSNFTLKIRSTKLEDSAMYFCASKGYRDSSSYEQYFGPGTRLTVT.

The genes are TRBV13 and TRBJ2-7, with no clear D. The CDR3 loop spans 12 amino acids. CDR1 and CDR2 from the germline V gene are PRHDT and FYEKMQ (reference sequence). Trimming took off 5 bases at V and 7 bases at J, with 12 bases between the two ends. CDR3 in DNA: TGTGCCAGCAGCCCATTTTATGAGGAGCAGTACTTC. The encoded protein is CASSPFYEEQYF. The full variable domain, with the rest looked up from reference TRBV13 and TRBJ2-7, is AAGVIQSPRHLIKEKRETATLKCYPIPRHDTVYWYQQGPGQDPQFLISFYEKMQSDKGSIPDRFSAQQFSDYHSELNMSSLELGDSALYFCASSPFYEEQYFGPGTRLTVT.

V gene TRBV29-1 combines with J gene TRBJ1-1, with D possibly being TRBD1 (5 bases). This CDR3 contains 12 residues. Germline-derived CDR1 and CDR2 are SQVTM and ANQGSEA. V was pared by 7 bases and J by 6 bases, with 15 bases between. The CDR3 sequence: CSGGAGTPEAFF. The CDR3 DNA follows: TGCAGCGGTGGGGCAGGGACTCCTGAAGCTTTCTTT.

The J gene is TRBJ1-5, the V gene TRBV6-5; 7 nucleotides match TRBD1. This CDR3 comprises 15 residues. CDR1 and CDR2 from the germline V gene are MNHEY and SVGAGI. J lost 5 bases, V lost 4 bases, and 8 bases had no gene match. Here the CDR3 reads CASSSRQGSYQPQHF. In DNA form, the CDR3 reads TGTGCCAGCAGTTCGCGACAGGGATCATATCAGCCCCAGCATTTT.

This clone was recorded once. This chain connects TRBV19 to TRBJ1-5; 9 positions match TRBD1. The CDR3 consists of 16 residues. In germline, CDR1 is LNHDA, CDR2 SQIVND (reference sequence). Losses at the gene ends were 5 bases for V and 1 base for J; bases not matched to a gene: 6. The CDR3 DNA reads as TGTGCCAGTAGTGTTACCGGGACAGGGAGCAATCAGCCCCAGCATTTT. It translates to CASSVTGTGSNQPQHF.

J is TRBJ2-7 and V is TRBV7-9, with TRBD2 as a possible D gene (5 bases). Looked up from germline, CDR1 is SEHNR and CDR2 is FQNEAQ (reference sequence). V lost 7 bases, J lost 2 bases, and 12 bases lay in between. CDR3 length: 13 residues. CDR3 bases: TGTGCCAGCATCCCTGACGGGGCCTACGAGCAGTACTTC. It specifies CASIPDGAYEQYF.

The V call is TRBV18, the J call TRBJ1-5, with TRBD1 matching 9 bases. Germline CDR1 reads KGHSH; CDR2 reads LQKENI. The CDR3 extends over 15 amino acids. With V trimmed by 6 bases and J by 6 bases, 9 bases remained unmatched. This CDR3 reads CASSSGQGSGQPQHF. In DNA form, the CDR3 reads TGTGCCAGCTCGTCTGGACAGGGGTCGGGTCAGCCCCAGCATTTT.

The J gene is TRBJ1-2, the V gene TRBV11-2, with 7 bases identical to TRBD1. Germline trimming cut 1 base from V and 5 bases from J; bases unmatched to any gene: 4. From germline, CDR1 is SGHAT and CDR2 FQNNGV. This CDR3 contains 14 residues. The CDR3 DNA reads TGTGCCAGCAGCTTAGGGGACAGAAATTATGGCTACACCTTC. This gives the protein CASSLGDRNYGYTF. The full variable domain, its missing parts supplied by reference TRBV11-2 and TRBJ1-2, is EAGVAQSPRYKIIEKRQSVAFWCNPISGHATLYWYQQILGQGPKLLIQFQNNGVVDDSQLPKDRFSAERLKGVDSTLKIQPAKLEDSAVYLCASSLGDRNYGYTFGSGTRLTVV.

DNA for the CDR3: TGCGCCAGCCCAGCAGGGTCGAAGACCCAGTACTTC. Translated, it gives CASPAGSKTQYF. The chain uses TRBV5-1 and TRBJ2-5; D is perhaps TRBD1 (5 bases). Per germline, CDR1 SGHRS and CDR2 YFSETQ. Trimming left V 7 bases short and J 6 bases short, with 13 bases between. The CDR3 consists of 12 residues.

The CDR3 protein is CASSPLVGAASGNTIYF. In nucleotides, the CDR3 is TGTGCCAGCAGCCCTCTGGTGGGGGCCGCCTCTGGAAACACCATATATTTT. The V call is TRBV4-2, the J call TRBJ1-3, with D perhaps matching TRBD1 (6 bases). The CDR3 contains 17 residues. V lost 4 bases and J lost 0, with 16 bases in between. The V gene's germline CDR1 is LGHNA and CDR2 YNFKEQ.

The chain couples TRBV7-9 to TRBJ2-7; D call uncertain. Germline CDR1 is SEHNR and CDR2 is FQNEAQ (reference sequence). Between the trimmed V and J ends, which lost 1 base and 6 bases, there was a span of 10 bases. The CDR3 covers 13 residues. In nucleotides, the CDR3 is TGTGCCAGCAGCTTAGAGAGGTACTCCGAGCAGTACTTC. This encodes CASSLERYSEQYF.

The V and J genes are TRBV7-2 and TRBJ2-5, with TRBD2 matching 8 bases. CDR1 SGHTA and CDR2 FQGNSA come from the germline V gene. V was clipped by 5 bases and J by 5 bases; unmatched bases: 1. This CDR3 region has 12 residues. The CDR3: CASSPSGETQYF. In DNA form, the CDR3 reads TGTGCCAGCAGCCCTAGCGGGGAGACCCAGTACTTC.

This chain's CDR3 is CASSVQGLSTDTQYF. In DNA, the CDR3 is TGTGCCAGCAGTGTACAGGGGCTTAGCACAGATACGCAGTATTTT. V is TRBV25-1 and J is TRBJ2-3; TRBD1 matches at 7 bases. The V gene end was trimmed by 4 bases and the J gene end by 0 bases; junction bases not matched to a gene: 4. The length of the CDR3 is 15 residues. CDR1 and CDR2 from the germline V gene are MGHDK and SYGVNS. The full variable domain, with the rest looked up from reference TRBV25-1 and TRBJ2-3, is EADIYQTPRYLVIGTGKKITLECSQTMGHDKMYWYQQDPGMELHLIHYSYGVNSTEKGDLSSESTVSRIRTEHFPLTLESARPSHTSQYLCASSVQGLSTDTQYFGPGTRLTVL.

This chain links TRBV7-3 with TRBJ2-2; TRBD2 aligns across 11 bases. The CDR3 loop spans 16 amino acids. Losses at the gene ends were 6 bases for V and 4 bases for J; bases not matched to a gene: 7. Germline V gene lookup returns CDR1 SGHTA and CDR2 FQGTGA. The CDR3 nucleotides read TGTGCCAGCAGTTCTAGCGGGGGGTCGGGCACCGGGGAGCTGTTTTTT. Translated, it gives CASSSSGGSGTGELFF.

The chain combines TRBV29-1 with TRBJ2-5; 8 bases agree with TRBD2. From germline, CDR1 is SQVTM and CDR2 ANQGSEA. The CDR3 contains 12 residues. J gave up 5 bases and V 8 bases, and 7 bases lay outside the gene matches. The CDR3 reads CSSGGARETQYF. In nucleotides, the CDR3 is TGCAGCTCCGGGGGGGCGAGGGAGACCCAGTACTTC. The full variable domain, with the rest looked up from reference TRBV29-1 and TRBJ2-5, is SAVISQKPSRDICQRGTSLTIQCQVDSQVTMMFWYRQQPGQSLTLIATANQGSEATYESGFVIDKFPISRPNLTFSTLTVSNMSPEDSSIYLCSSGGARETQYFGPGTRLLVL.

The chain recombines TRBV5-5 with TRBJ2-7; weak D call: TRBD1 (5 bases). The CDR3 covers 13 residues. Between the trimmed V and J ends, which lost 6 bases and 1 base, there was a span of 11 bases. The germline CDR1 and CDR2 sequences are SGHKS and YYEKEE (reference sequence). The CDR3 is CASTWGGSYEQYF. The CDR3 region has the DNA TGTGCCAGCACCTGGGGCGGTTCCTACGAGCAGTACTTC.